This TCR beta chain was found in a study of T cell repertoires in cytomegalovirus infection. Study information: Matching HLA type, along with CMV infection, was indicated by public TCR beta signatures.

Study-level results: The cumulative frequency of public TCR beta families distinguished individuals who carried CMV together with the relevant HLA. HLA-C-restricted, CMV-specific TCR beta clonotypes were dominant ex vivo.

Comments on this clonotype: Its antigen is not known. With a much larger clone just one base away, this may be a read error.

In TCRdb, the reads were re-called with MiXCR into one record per CDR3 protein. This table holds almost 500,000 distinct CDR3 sequences, 11% found once. Germline CDR1 and CDR2: SEHNR and FQNEAQ (reference sequence). The CDR3 is 14 residues long. Material for sequencing was PBMCs. This receptor was identified in a human donor in good health (CMV status not recorded). Some clones in this sample may be carry-over from other donors' samples. This sequence joins TRBV7-9 and TRBJ2-7; D uncertain. CDR3 residues: CTSSPSGSPYEQYF. Written as DNA, the CDR3 is TGTACCAGCAGCCCTTCGGGCTCACCCTACGAGCAGTACTTC. The variable domain in full, completed from reference TRBV7-9 and TRBJ2-7, reads DTGVSQNPRHKITKRGQNVTFRCDPISEHNRLYWYRQTLGQGPEFLTYFQNEAQLEKSRLLSDRFSAERPKGSFSTLEIQRTEQGDSAMYLCTSSPSGSPYEQYFGPGTRLTVT.